These 10 T cell receptor beta chains were sequenced from one sample in a study of blood T cell repertoires in COVID-19. The data were produced by immunoSEQ multiplex PCR, yet TCRdb's version contains in-frame clones alone and is incomplete. The profile shows around 140,000 clones, 75% to 90% of them singletons. Sequences were obtained from PBMCs or T cells enriched from blood (not recorded which). These TCRs come from a woman aged 40 to 55 who had been exposed to COVID-19.

The V and J genes are TRBV2 and TRBJ1-3; 9 bases align to TRBD1. After removal of 6 bases from V and 7 bases from J, the junction contained 7 bases not matched to a gene. This CDR3 contains 14 residues. Looked up from germline, CDR1 is SNHLY and CDR2 is FYNNEI. CDR3: CASRGLDRGNTIYF. CDR3 sequence (DNA): TGTGCCAGCAGGGGTCTGGACAGGGGCAACACCATATATTTT. Based on the CDR3 plus reference TRBV2 and TRBJ1-3, the full variable domain is EPEVTQTPSHQVTQMGQEVILRCVPISNHLYFYWYRQILGQKVEFLVSFYNNEISEKSEIFDDQFSVERPDGSNFTLKIRSTKLEDSAMYFCASRGLDRGNTIYFGEGSWLTVV.

The V gene is TRBV9, the J gene TRBJ1-2, with 9 bases identical to TRBD1. The CDR3 covers 15 residues. The ends lost 4 bases at V and 8 bases at J; junction bases unmatched: 12. Germline V gives CDR1 SGDLS, CDR2 YYNGEE. The CDR3 DNA reads TGTGCCAGCAGCACGTCGGGACAGGGAACCGCCGGCTACACCTTC. Translating it yields CASSTSGQGTAGYTF.

This clone was detected a few times. The chain has TRBV3-1 (or the pseudogene TRBV3-2) and TRBJ2-7, with 7 bases fitting TRBD2. V was clipped by 2 bases and J by 4 bases; unmatched bases: 5. The CDR3 sequence is 14 residues long. Germline V lookup: CDR1 LGHDT, CDR2 YNNKEL (reference sequence). CDR3 in amino acids: CASSQSLARYEQYF. In DNA form, the CDR3 reads TGTGCCAGCAGCCAATCACTAGCGAGGTACGAGCAGTACTTC.

The CDR3 bases are TGTGCCAGCAGCCAAGCGGGAGGTTTCTACAATGAGCAGTTCTTC. Protein sequence: CASSQAGGFYNEQFF. V usage is TRBV3-1 (or the pseudogene TRBV3-2) and J usage is TRBJ2-1; 7 nucleotides line up with TRBD2. This CDR3 has 15 amino acids. Germline V gene lookup returns CDR1 LGHDT and CDR2 YNNKEL (reference sequence). V was pared by 1 base and J by 3 bases, with 3 bases of the junction left unmatched.

The chain is built from TRBV9 and TRBJ2-5, with D hard to call. The CDR3 has 14 amino acids. Germline V lookup: CDR1 SGDLS, CDR2 YYNGEE. Between the trimmed V and J ends, which lost 0 bases and 4 bases, there was a span of 10 bases. This chain's CDR3 is CASSVGLGSETQYF. DNA of the CDR3: TGTGCCAGCAGCGTAGGTCTGGGCTCAGAGACCCAGTACTTC.

The rearrangement links TRBV10-3 to TRBJ1-6; TRBD1 matches at 12 bases. The CDR3 sequence is 19 residues long. In germline, CDR1 is ENHRY, CDR2 SYGVKD. V was pared by 0 bases and J by 16 bases, with 19 bases of the junction left unmatched. CDR3 sequence: CAISESELTGQGAPHGLHF. In DNA, the CDR3 is TGTGCCATCAGTGAGTCGGAGCTAACGGGACAGGGGGCTCCGCACGGGCTCCACTTT.

This clone was counted a single time. The V gene is TRBV19, the J gene TRBJ1-1, with a weak D call TRBD1 (5 bases). Trimming removed 4 bases from V and 2 bases from J, with 14 bases in between. The V gene's germline CDR1 is LNHDA and CDR2 SQIVND (reference sequence). This CDR3 has 15 residues. The CDR3 protein is CASSSRTGGNTEAFF. The CDR3 nucleotides are TGTGCCAGTAGTAGCCGTACAGGCGGCAACACTGAAGCTTTCTTT. The full variable domain, in which reference TRBV19 and TRBJ1-1 provide the parts outside the CDR3, is DGGITQSPKYLFRKEGQNVTLSCEQNLNHDAMYWYRQDPGQGLRLIYYSQIVNDFQKGDIAEGYSVSREKKESFPLTVTSAQKNPTAFYLCASSSRTGGNTEAFFGQGTRLTVV.

This clone has just one count. This rearrangement joins TRBV6-5 to TRBJ1-3; 8 bases match TRBD1. The CDR3 sequence is 14 residues long. From germline, CDR1 is MNHEY and CDR2 SVGAGI. The junction had 6 bases not matched to a gene; V was cut back by 9 bases and J by 2 bases. The CDR3 sequence: CASRDRLTGNTIYF. CDR3 DNA: TGTGCCAGTAGGGACAGGCTAACTGGAAACACCATATATTTT.

The chain has TRBV27 and TRBJ2-5, with 10 bases identical to TRBD2. The CDR3 loop spans 16 amino acids. Germline CDR1 is MNHEY and CDR2 is SMNVEV (reference sequence). V lost 5 bases to trimming and J lost 2 bases; unmatched junction nucleotides: 8. CDR3 nucleotide sequence: TGTGCCAGCAGTGAGTTCCTAGCGGGGGCGCAAGAGACCCAGTACTTC. This encodes CASSEFLAGAQETQYF.

The chain joins TRBV29-1 to TRBJ2-7; 12 bases agree with TRBD1. Losses at the gene ends were 3 bases for V and 4 bases for J; bases not matched to a gene: 4. The CDR3 is made up of 14 amino acids. Germline values: CDR1 SQVTM, CDR2 ANQGSEA. The CDR3 loop is CSVDGTGGLYEQYF. The CDR3 nucleotides read TGCAGCGTTGATGGGACAGGGGGCTTGTACGAGCAGTACTTC.